Below, 14 T cell receptor beta chains from the same sample are listed, as sequenced in a study of blood T cell repertoires in COVID-19. Measured with immunoSEQ multiplex PCR; TCRdb has only the in-frame clones, and not every one. The repertoire consists of 150,000 to 200,000 clones, with 88% occurring once and the leading ten covering about 4.1%. The specimen sequenced was peripheral blood. The receptor source for this set is a woman aged 30 to 39 with acute or convalescent COVID-19.

The chain employs TRBV5-1 and TRBJ1-2; D is unresolved. Germline V gene lookup returns CDR1 SGHRS and CDR2 YFSETQ. The CDR3 is 14 amino acids. V lost 0 bases and J 8 bases, leaving 14 bases between the germline ends. As DNA, the CDR3 is TGCGCCAGCAGCTTGGAAGTTTTGGGTAGCGGCTACACCTTC. It yields the protein CASSLEVLGSGYTF.

This clone occurred once. V and J are TRBV7-2 and TRBJ1-1; D unresolved. CDR1 is SGHTA and CDR2 is FQGNSA in the germline V gene. The ends were cut back, 5 bases at V and 9 bases at J, with 13 bases in the middle. The CDR3 runs 12 residues. CDR3 protein: CASSRLESQAFF. In DNA, the CDR3 is TGTGCCAGCAGCCGCCTCGAGAGTCAAGCTTTCTTT.

The chain employs TRBV28 and TRBJ2-1; D might be TRBD2 (6 bases). The CDR3 runs to 12 residues. Trimming left V 8 bases short and J 2 bases short, with 7 bases between. Germline CDR1 MDHEN, CDR2 SYDVKM. CDR3 DNA: TGTGCCAGCGGGAGGACCTACAATGAGCAGTTCTTC. This gives the protein CASGRTYNEQFF.

The chain uses TRBV19 and TRBJ2-1; 7 positions agree with TRBD2. CDR3 length: 16 amino acids. V was clipped by 5 bases and J by 7 bases; unmatched bases: 14. CDR1 and CDR2 from the germline V gene are LNHDA and SQIVND (reference sequence). The CDR3 loop is CASSFSSGVPENEQFF. Here the CDR3 DNA reads TGTGCCAGTAGTTTCTCTAGCGGAGTCCCCGAAAATGAGCAGTTCTTC.

CDR3 bases: TGTGCCAGCCGGGGCGGGGCCAACACTGAAGCTTTCTTT. It codes for CASRGGANTEAFF. The chain carries TRBV27 and TRBJ1-1; D is possibly TRBD1 (5 bases). CDR1 and CDR2 from the germline V gene are MNHEY and SMNVEV (reference sequence). The V end was cut by 8 bases, the J end by 2 bases, with 12 bases between. The CDR3 totals 13 residues.

The rearrangement uses TRBV18 and TRBJ1-2; tentative D call: TRBD1 (5 bases). V lost 5 bases and J 11 bases, leaving 18 bases between the germline ends. Germline assignment: CDR1 KGHSH and CDR2 LQKENI. CDR3 size: 13 residues. The CDR3 protein is CASSDRQSHLYTF. The CDR3 region has the DNA TGTGCCAGCTCAGACAGACAGAGCCACTTGTACACCTTC.

Details on this clone: One junction end does not reproduce the germline sequence, and a read error may be involved. The chain carries TRBV7-9 and TRBJ2-7; 11 bases agree with TRBD2. This CDR3 region has 14 residues. Per germline, CDR1 SEHNR and CDR2 FQNEAQ (reference sequence). The CDR3 nucleotides are TGTGCCAGCAGCTTAGTAACTAGCGGGAGCGCCGCGGACTTC. Protein sequence: CASSLVTSGSAADF.

The V and J genes are TRBV28 and TRBJ1-2; no definite D call. Germline V gene lookup returns CDR1 MDHEN and CDR2 SYDVKM. V gave up 5 bases and J gave up 12 bases, with 16 bases separating them. This CDR3 comprises 12 residues. The CDR3 nucleotides read TGTGCCAGCAGTACGATAAACCGAGTGGACACCTTC. Translation: CASSTINRVDTF.

This chain joins TRBV7-9 and TRBJ2-7; TRBD1 matches 8 bases. CDR3 length: 14 amino acids. V was pared by 6 bases and J by 2 bases, with 6 bases of the junction left unmatched. Germline V CDR1 and CDR2: SEHNR, FQNEAQ (reference sequence). The CDR3 DNA reads TGTGCCAGCAGACGGACAGGGTCTCCCTACGAGCAGTACTTC. Amino acids: CASRRTGSPYEQYF.

J is TRBJ2-2 and V is TRBV28; 10 bases line up with TRBD2. V lost 2 bases and J lost 5; bases outside the gene matches: 8. The CDR3 totals 17 residues. From germline, CDR1 is MDHEN and CDR2 SYDVKM. Here the CDR3 DNA reads TGTGCCAGCAGTTTAGGCCTAGCGGGAGTCATTACCGGGGAGCTGTTTTTT. It specifies CASSLGLAGVITGELFF.

This chain links TRBV7-8 with TRBJ2-2; D is unresolved. The germline gives CDR1 SGHVS, CDR2 FQNEAQ. V was shortened by 3 bases and J by 3 bases, with 5 bases between the two germline ends. This CDR3 spans 13 amino acids. This CDR3 reads CASSFSHTGELFF. In DNA, the CDR3 is TGTGCCAGCAGCTTTAGCCACACCGGGGAGCTGTTTTTT. Supplemented by reference TRBV7-8 and TRBJ2-2, the full variable domain reads GAGVSQSPRYKVAKRGQDVALRCDPISGHVSLFWYQQALGQGPEFLTYFQNEAQLDKSGLPSDRFFAERPEGSVSTLKIQRTQQEDSAVYLCASSFSHTGELFFGEGSRLTVL.

The genes are TRBV5-4 and TRBJ2-7, with 9 positions matching TRBD1. Germline values: CDR1 SGHNT, CDR2 YYREEE (reference sequence). The CDR3 sequence is 17 residues long. With V trimmed by 4 bases and J by 4 bases, 15 bases remained unmatched. In DNA form, the CDR3 reads TGTGCCAGCAGCCCCCGCTCCGGGACAGGGAACCTTTACGAGCAGTACTTC. It yields the protein CASSPRSGTGNLYEQYF.

This sequence joins TRBV30 and TRBJ2-4, with D hard to call. The CDR3 sequence is 16 residues long. CDR1 is GTSNPN, CDR2 SVGIG, per germline (reference sequence). V lost 0 bases and J 0 bases, leaving 12 bases between the germline ends. Here the CDR3 DNA reads TGTGCCTGGAGTGTTGGCCATTCGTTAGCCAAAAACATTCAGTACTTC. Residues: CAWSVGHSLAKNIQYF.

V gene TRBV5-1 combines with J gene TRBJ2-1, with D perhaps matching TRBD2 (6 bases). Germline V gives CDR1 SGHRS, CDR2 YFSETQ. The CDR3 totals 14 residues. With 2 bases removed from V and 6 bases from J, the gap between germline ends came to 12 bases. CDR3: CASSLEAGINEQFF. CDR3 nucleotides: TGCGCCAGCAGCTTAGAAGCGGGCATCAATGAGCAGTTCTTC. The full variable domain, rest sourced from reference TRBV5-1 and TRBJ2-1, is KAGVTQTPRYLIKTRGQQVTLSCSPISGHRSVSWYQQTPGQGLQFLFEYFSETQRNKGNFPGRFSGRQFSNSRSEMNVSTLELGDSALYLCASSLEAGINEQFFGPGTRLTVL.